This T cell receptor beta chain appears in the sequencing data of a study of shared clonotypes between healthy human individuals. Study at large: Donors, aged 18 to 49, were a couple of women and a few men. Three plates each covered CD4 naive and memory; CD8 naive two, CD8 memory one. Study conclusions and caveats: Generally, estimated richness proved larger in naive subsets than it did in memory subsets.

Sequenced by immunoSEQ multiplex PCR; TCRdb stores in-frame clones only, minus some. The sample contains some 380,000 clones, roughly 96% of which appear only once. CDR1 is KGHSH, CDR2 LQKENI, per germline. The V and J ends lost 0 bases and 3 bases, in that order; junction bases with no gene match: 11. This CDR3 has 17 amino acids. Note on this clone: The antigen remains undetermined.

The sequence was collected from a man younger than 40 in good health. The chain employs TRBV18 and TRBJ2-7; TRBD1 matches at 7 bases. The sequencing sample was made of memory CD8+ T cells sorted from blood. Subset noted: CD45RO+ cells pooled with CCR7-negative TemRA cells. CDR3 DNA sequence: TGTGCCAGCTCACCACCTTCACGACAGGGTGCAAACTACGAGCAGTACTTC. It translates to CASSPPSRQGANYEQYF.